Each of the 27 T cell receptor beta chains below was sequenced from the same sample in a study of blood T cell repertoires in COVID-19. Method: immunoSEQ multiplex PCR; TCRdb's copy keeps in-frame clones and lacks some. The repertoire holds around 40,000 clones, with 65% to 90% as singletons. What was sequenced was peripheral blood. The receptors stem from a human donor in a cohort sampled during active COVID-19.

J is TRBJ2-3 and V is TRBV9; TRBD1 might be the D (5 bases). The CDR3 runs 15 residues. The ends were cut back, 3 bases at V and 0 bases at J, with 11 bases in the middle. Germline V lookup: CDR1 SGDLS, CDR2 YYNGEE. CDR3 residues: CASSADSLSTDTQYF. The CDR3 DNA is TGTGCCAGCAGCGCAGACAGCCTAAGCACAGATACGCAGTATTTT.

This sequence joins TRBV29-1 and TRBJ1-1; 8 bases align to TRBD1. Germline V gene lookup returns CDR1 SQVTM and CDR2 ANQGSEA. This CDR3 contains 12 residues. V shed 6 bases, J shed 4 bases, and the junction held 4 bases outside the gene matches. CDR3 loop: CSVDRGFTEAFF. CDR3 DNA: TGCAGCGTCGACAGGGGCTTCACTGAAGCTTTCTTT. Filled out from reference TRBV29-1 and TRBJ1-1, the complete variable domain reads SAVISQKPSRDICQRGTSLTIQCQVDSQVTMMFWYRQQPGQSLTLIATANQGSEATYESGFVIDKFPISRPNLTFSTLTVSNMSPEDSSIYLCSVDRGFTEAFFGQGTRLTVV.

The V gene is TRBV9, the J gene TRBJ1-2; maybe TRBD1 (5 bases). The CDR3 totals 15 residues. The V gene's germline CDR1 is SGDLS and CDR2 YYNGEE. With 3 bases removed from V and 7 bases from J, the gap between germline ends came to 19 bases. The CDR3 sequence is CASSAIQDLIGGYTF. Here the CDR3 DNA reads TGTGCCAGCAGCGCCATACAGGATTTGATTGGTGGCTACACCTTC.

The chain joins TRBV30 to TRBJ1-6, with a possible D match to TRBD1 (6 bases). Germline assignment: CDR1 GTSNPN and CDR2 SVGIG (reference sequence). Trimming removed 5 bases at V and 7 bases at J, with 12 bases between. The CDR3 contains 13 residues. CDR3 protein: CAWDQGNNSPLHF. The CDR3 coding sequence is TGTGCCTGGGATCAGGGGAACAATTCACCCCTCCACTTT. Combining the CDR3 with reference TRBV30 and TRBJ1-6 gives the whole variable domain SQTIHQWPATLVQPVGSPLSLECTVEGTSNPNLYWYRQAAGRGLQLLFYSVGIGQISSEVPQNLSASRPQDRQFILSSKKLLLSDSGFYLCAWDQGNNSPLHFGNGTRLTVT.

The chain joins TRBV4-2 to TRBJ2-7; TRBD2 agrees at 10 bases. Trimming at V came to 5 bases and at J to 2 bases, leaving 12 bases not matched to a gene. The CDR3 covers 17 residues. Germline loops: CDR1 LGHNA, CDR2 YNFKEQ. The CDR3 region is CASSASTSGEFPYEQYF. CDR3 DNA: TGTGCCAGCAGCGCAAGCACTAGCGGGGAGTTTCCCTACGAGCAGTACTTC.

The J gene is TRBJ2-7, the V gene TRBV16; TRBD1 agrees at 8 bases. The CDR3 loop spans 15 amino acids. J was trimmed by 4 bases and V by 0 bases; bases with no gene match: 5. Germline V gives CDR1 KGHSY, CDR2 FQNENV. This CDR3 is CASSQSGTGPYEQYF. CDR3 DNA sequence: TGTGCCAGCAGCCAATCAGGGACAGGTCCATACGAGCAGTACTTC.

This rearrangement joins TRBV9 to TRBJ2-7, with D possibly being TRBD1 (6 bases). Trimming cost V 0 bases and J 3 bases, with 10 bases left between them. This CDR3 is built from 14 residues. Germline V lookup: CDR1 SGDLS, CDR2 YYNGEE. The CDR3 coding sequence is TGTGCCAGCAGCGTAGCGGCAGGGGACTACGAGCAGTACTTC. Protein: CASSVAAGDYEQYF.

The V call is TRBV30, the J call TRBJ2-7; 12 bases match TRBD2. This CDR3 region has 15 residues. V gave up 5 bases and J gave up 2 bases; unmatched junction bases: 7. Germline loops: CDR1 GTSNPN, CDR2 SVGIG (reference sequence). CDR3 region: CAWEGGLAGTYEQYF. CDR3 in DNA: TGTGCCTGGGAGGGCGGACTAGCGGGAACCTACGAGCAGTACTTC.

This rearrangement joins TRBV30 to TRBJ1-5; 10 nucleotides match TRBD1. The CDR3 runs to 14 residues. The ends lost 2 bases at V and 7 bases at J; junction bases unmatched: 5. Germline loops: CDR1 GTSNPN, CDR2 SVGIG (reference sequence). In nucleotides, the CDR3 is TGTGCCTGGAGTTCGGACAGGGGGTACCAGCCCCAGCATTTT. Translation: CAWSSDRGYQPQHF.

V is TRBV15 and J is TRBJ1-1; D gene uncertain. V was clipped by 4 bases and J by 0 bases, with 15 bases between them. CDR3 size: 16 residues. Germline V lookup: CDR1 LNHNV, CDR2 YYDKDF (reference sequence). CDR3: CATSMRRGIMNTEAFF. The CDR3 DNA is TGTGCCACCAGCATGCGCCGAGGTATCATGAACACTGAAGCTTTCTTT.

The chain links TRBV5-1 to TRBJ2-7; TRBD1 agrees at 7 bases. V gave up 4 bases and J gave up 3 bases; unmatched junction bases: 4. Germline V lookup: CDR1 SGHRS, CDR2 YFSETQ. The CDR3 has 13 amino acids. The CDR3 region is CASSPRQGYEQYF. For the CDR3, the DNA is TGCGCCAGCAGCCCGCGACAGGGCTACGAGCAGTACTTC. The entire variable domain, with the rest obtained from reference TRBV5-1 and TRBJ2-7, is as follows: KAGVTQTPRYLIKTRGQQVTLSCSPISGHRSVSWYQQTPGQGLQFLFEYFSETQRNKGNFPGRFSGRQFSNSRSEMNVSTLELGDSALYLCASSPRQGYEQYFGPGTRLTVT.

This chain joins TRBV7-9 and TRBJ1-1, with 7 bases identical to TRBD1. Germline values: CDR1 SEHNR, CDR2 FQNEAQ (reference sequence). V lost 1 base to trimming and J lost 1 base; unmatched junction nucleotides: 3. CDR3 length equals 15 residues. The CDR3 nucleotides read TGTGCCAGCAGCTTAGGGGGGACAGAGAACACTGAAGCTTTCTTT. It codes for CASSLGGTENTEAFF.

The rearrangement joins TRBV2 to TRBJ2-7; TRBD1 matches 10 bases. This CDR3 comprises 13 residues. The V gene's germline CDR1 is SNHLY and CDR2 FYNNEI. With V trimmed by 3 bases and J by 6 bases, 2 bases remained unmatched. The CDR3 region is CASSERTGGEQYF. DNA for the CDR3: TGTGCCAGCAGTGAGCGGACAGGGGGCGAGCAGTACTTC.

This clone came up a few times. This chain links TRBV6-1 with TRBJ2-1, with 8 nucleotides matching TRBD1. Trimming at V came to 4 bases and at J to 13 bases, leaving 18 bases not matched to a gene. The CDR3 covers 16 residues. Germline V lookup: CDR1 MNHNS, CDR2 SASEGT. CDR3 amino acids: CASSARPGQVIMSQFF. Here the CDR3 DNA reads TGTGCCAGCAGTGCACGACCGGGACAGGTGATAATGAGTCAGTTCTTC.

This clone was seen a handful of times. This sequence joins TRBV5-1 and TRBJ1-2; maybe TRBD1 (6 bases). The CDR3 consists of 14 residues. The germline gives CDR1 SGHRS, CDR2 YFSETQ. Trimming pared 2 bases from V and 4 bases from J, leaving 12 bases between. The CDR3: CASSLDRNPYGYTF. In DNA, the CDR3 is TGCGCCAGCAGCTTAGACAGGAATCCCTATGGCTACACCTTC.

This sequence joins TRBV19 and TRBJ2-2, with 14 bases fitting TRBD2. Germline values: CDR1 LNHDA, CDR2 SQIVND (reference sequence). V lost 6 bases and J lost 4; bases outside the gene matches: 10. This CDR3 contains 18 residues. This CDR3 reads CASSLGLAGGHSTGELFF. CDR3 bases: TGTGCCAGTAGCCTTGGACTAGCGGGAGGTCACTCCACCGGGGAGCTGTTTTTT.

Comments on this clone: Within the sample, other DNA sequences also encode this same CDR3. V usage is TRBV18 and J usage is TRBJ1-5; D is possibly TRBD1 (5 bases). Looked up from germline, CDR1 is KGHSH and CDR2 is LQKENI. The CDR3 runs 14 residues. Trimming cost V 2 bases and J 1 base, with 6 bases left between them. The DNA for the CDR3 is TGTGCCAGCTCACCAGCAGGGAGCAATCAGCCCCAGCATTTT. Its translation is CASSPAGSNQPQHF.

The chain combines TRBV3-1 (or the pseudogene TRBV3-2) with TRBJ2-2; 7 nucleotides match TRBD2. With V trimmed by 0 bases and J by 2 bases, 3 bases remained unmatched. The CDR3 sequence is 16 residues long. CDR1 is LGHDT and CDR2 is YNNKEL in the germline V gene (reference sequence). The CDR3 DNA is TGTGCCAGCAGCCAAGAACGGACTAGAAACACCGGGGAGCTGTTTTTT. It yields the protein CASSQERTRNTGELFF.

This clone has only a few counts. The rearrangement links TRBV19 to TRBJ1-1; D may be TRBD1 (5 bases). CDR1 is LNHDA and CDR2 is SQIVND in the germline V gene (reference sequence). The germline V and J ends were trimmed by 4 bases and 0 bases, with 9 bases remaining between them. The CDR3 is made up of 14 amino acids. The CDR3 spells CASSKQVLNTEAFF. In DNA form, the CDR3 reads TGTGCCAGTAGTAAACAGGTTTTGAACACTGAAGCTTTCTTT.

The V call is TRBV27, the J call TRBJ2-1; D is ambiguous. The germline CDR1 and CDR2 sequences are MNHEY and SMNVEV (reference sequence). The CDR3 loop spans 13 amino acids. Between the trimmed V and J ends, which lost 3 bases and 5 bases, there was a span of 8 bases. CDR3 DNA: TGTGCCAGCAGTTTCGGTTCCGACAATGAGCAGTTCTTC. Protein sequence: CASSFGSDNEQFF.

The chain employs TRBV3-1 (or the pseudogene TRBV3-2) and TRBJ1-1; no clear D gene. Germline CDR1 and CDR2: LGHDT and YNNKEL (reference sequence). The CDR3 is 15 residues long. Between the trimmed V and J ends, which lost 8 bases and 0 bases, there was a span of 16 bases. CDR3 amino acids: CASSRFTEMNTEAFF. Here the CDR3 DNA reads TGTGCCAGCTCCCGTTTTACAGAGATGAACACTGAAGCTTTCTTT.

V and J are TRBV5-5 and TRBJ2-7; perhaps TRBD2 as D (5 bases). V was cut by 0 bases and J by 3 bases, with 13 bases left in between. The CDR3 extends over 15 amino acids. CDR1 SGHKS and CDR2 YYEKEE come from the germline V gene (reference sequence). The CDR3 region has the DNA TGTGCCAGCAGCTTGGGTCCGGGGATGGACTACGAGCAGTACTTC. It yields the protein CASSLGPGMDYEQYF.

A word on this clone: The junction does not match germline at one end; this may be a read error. The chain has TRBV12-3 or TRBV12-4 and TRBJ2-4; D remains ambiguous. CDR3 size: 12 residues. The CDR3 region has the DNA TGTGCCAGCAGTTTAGGTCTTCAGTTCAGGAACTTC. Its translation is CASSLGLQFRNF.

This chain joins TRBV6-5 and TRBJ2-5, with TRBD1 matching 8 bases. This CDR3 has 14 residues. Trimming removed 4 bases from V and 2 bases from J; junction bases left unmatched: 3. The germline V gene has CDR1 MNHEY and CDR2 SVGAGI. The CDR3 region has the DNA TGTGCCAGCAGTTCACGGACAGGGCAAGAGACCCAGTACTTC. It is translated as CASSSRTGQETQYF.

The chain links TRBV6-1 to TRBJ2-5, with D tentatively TRBD2 (6 bases). Germline V lookup: CDR1 MNHNS, CDR2 SASEGT. The CDR3 sequence is 15 residues long. The germline V and J ends were trimmed by 2 bases and 0 bases, with 10 bases remaining between them. The CDR3 nucleotides read TGTGCCAGCAGTGAATGGGGGGTATACCAAGAGACCCAGTACTTC. Protein: CASSEWGVYQETQYF.

The V gene is TRBV5-1, the J gene TRBJ2-3, with 11 bases that match TRBD2. Unmatched junction bases numbered 3, after V lost 0 bases and J lost 6 bases. CDR3 length equals 15 residues. The germline gives CDR1 SGHRS, CDR2 YFSETQ. In DNA, the CDR3 is TGCGCCAGCAGCTTGGCTAGCGGGGGGTTCGATACGCAGTATTTT. Its translation is CASSLASGGFDTQYF.

The V and J genes are TRBV24-1 and TRBJ2-3; TRBD1 is a possible D gene (5 bases). The CDR3 contains 15 residues. V was clipped by 2 bases and J by 2 bases, with 10 bases between them. Per the germline V gene, CDR1 is KGHDR and CDR2 is SFDVKD. The CDR3 protein is CATSDSQGPTDTQYF. In DNA, the CDR3 is TGTGCCACCAGTGATTCTCAGGGCCCCACAGATACGCAGTATTTT.